This is a list of T cell receptor beta chains from one sample in a study of T cells in Graves' hyperthyroidism and ophthalmopathy. One entry per CDR3 protein results from TCRdb running MiXCR on the multiplex PCR reads. The data contain 530,000 or so distinct CDR3 sequences, around 46% of them singletons. Source material: peripheral blood or thyroid tissue (not recorded which). The receptors come from a young woman with Graves' hyperthyroidism. Both conserved end residues are part of each CDR3. A D gene is named only where the DNA matches it firmly. Rows may omit the clone size; those that give it use once, few, many or a size class.

length: 18
size: many
J: TRBJ2-2
V: TRBV11-1
D: TRBD1
DNA: TGTGCCAGCAGCTTATTCCCACGGGTGACAGGGGGCACCGGGGAGCTGTTTTTT
CDR3: CASSLFPRVTGGTGELFF

length: 11
size: -
J: TRBJ1-2
V: TRBV24-1
D: -
DNA: TGTGCCACCAGTGATCGAGGGGGCTACACCTTC
CDR3: CATSDRGGYTF

length: 12
size: few
J: TRBJ2-7
V: TRBV29-1
D: TRBD1
DNA: TGCAGCGTTGGACAGGGGGCATACGAGCAGTACTTC
CDR3: CSVGQGAYEQYF

length: 13
size: -
J: TRBJ1-2
V: TRBV29-1
D: TRBD1
DNA: TGCAGCGTGGAGGGGACAGTAGGGGGTGGCTACACCTTC
CDR3: CSVEGTVGGGYTF

length: 14
size: many
J: TRBJ2-7
V: TRBV7-2
D: -
DNA: TGTGCCAGCAGCTTAAACAGGGCCTCCTACGAGCAGTACTTC
CDR3: CASSLNRASYEQYF

length: 14
size: few
J: TRBJ2-5
V: TRBV27
D: -
DNA: TGTGCCAGCAGTTTAGAGAAGGGGTCGGAGACCCAGTACTTC
CDR3: CASSLEKGSETQYF

length: 14
size: few
J: TRBJ1-1
V: TRBV20-1
D: TRBD1
DNA: TGCAGTGCCGCTAAACAGGGGGCGAACACTGAAGCTTTCTTT
CDR3: CSAAKQGANTEAFF

length: 16
size: -
J: TRBJ1-5
V: TRBV30
D: TRBD1
DNA: TGTGCCTGGAGCAAGAAGGGGACAGGGCGCAATCAGCCCCAGCATTTT
CDR3: CAWSKKGTGRNQPQHF

length: 15
size: -
J: TRBJ2-1
V: TRBV14
D: -
DNA: TGTGCCAGCAGCCTTCCCGGGACGCAATACAATGAGCAGTTCTTC
CDR3: CASSLPGTQYNEQFF

length: 12
size: many
J: TRBJ2-7
V: TRBV12-3/TRBV12-4
D: -
DNA: TGTGCCAGCAGTTTGTTTGGCCGCGAGCAGTACTTC
CDR3: CASSLFGREQYF

length: 13
size: many
J: TRBJ1-2
V: TRBV11-2
D: -
DNA: TGTGCCAGCAGCTATGCAGGGATCTATGGCTACACCTTC
CDR3: CASSYAGIYGYTF

length: 15
size: many
J: TRBJ2-2
V: TRBV29-1
D: -
DNA: TGCAGCGTGAGAGGGCTAGCGTCGAACACCGGGGAGCTGTTTTTT
CDR3: CSVRGLASNTGELFF

length: 15
size: -
J: TRBJ2-5
V: TRBV14
D: -
DNA: TGTGCCAGCAGCCAAGTTCGTGGGGCCCAAGAGACCCAGTACTTC
CDR3: CASSQVRGAQETQYF

length: 16
size: -
J: TRBJ2-1
V: TRBV24-1
D: -
DNA: TGTGCCACCAGTGATTTGGGGCCCGTGTCCTACAATGAGCAGTTCTTC
CDR3: CATSDLGPVSYNEQFF

length: 14
size: many
J: TRBJ1-2
V: TRBV11-3
D: -
DNA: TGTGCCAGCAGCTTAGATACGGACAGCTATGGCTACACCTTC
CDR3: CASSLDTDSYGYTF

length: 17
size: -
J: TRBJ2-7
V: TRBV7-2
D: -
DNA: TGTGCCAGCAGCTCCCTAGACGCGCTACAAGCTTTCGACGAGCAGTACTTC
CDR3: CASSSLDALQAFDEQYF

length: 12
size: -
J: TRBJ2-5
V: TRBV29-1
D: TRBD2
DNA: TGCAGCACGGGACTAGCGTCCGAGACCCAGTACTTC
CDR3: CSTGLASETQYF

length: 15
size: many
J: TRBJ1-1
V: TRBV2
D: -
DNA: TGTGCCAGCGGGAGGTCGACAGCCTCGAACACTGAAGCTTTCTTT
CDR3: CASGRSTASNTEAFF

length: 16
size: many
J: TRBJ1-5
V: TRBV7-8
D: -
DNA: TGTGCCAGCAGCCCCTCCACAGGGCCGAACTATCAGCCCCAGCATTTT
CDR3: CASSPSTGPNYQPQHF

length: 15
size: -
J: TRBJ1-2
V: TRBV9
D: -
DNA: TGTGCCAGCAGCGCTGGACACCAACCTAACTATGGCTACACCTTC
CDR3: CASSAGHQPNYGYTF

length: 13
size: -
J: TRBJ1-2
V: TRBV7-2
D: -
DNA: TGTGCCAGCAGCGAGGTTAACAGGGATGGCTGCACCTTC
CDR3: CASSEVNRDGCTF

length: 13
size: many
J: TRBJ1-2
V: TRBV7-9
D: -
DNA: TGTGCCAGCAGCTTATCCGGGGTGCATGGCTACACCTTC
CDR3: CASSLSGVHGYTF

length: 14
size: many
J: TRBJ2-7
V: TRBV6-5
D: -
DNA: TGTGCCAGCAGTTACCGGGACGGGTCCTACGAGCAGTACTTC
CDR3: CASSYRDGSYEQYF

length: 13
size: many
J: TRBJ2-2
V: TRBV6-1
D: -
DNA: TGTGCCAGCAGGAGGGTCAACACCGGGGAGCTGTTTTTT
CDR3: CASRRVNTGELFF

length: 13
size: few
J: TRBJ1-4
V: TRBV7-2
D: -
DNA: TGTGCCAGCAGTTCCCGGACAGATGAAAAACTGTTTTTT
CDR3: CASSSRTDEKLFF

length: 16
size: -
J: TRBJ1-6
V: TRBV20-1
D: -
DNA: TGCAGTGCCAGGAAAAACCCGAGCTCCTATAATTCACCCCTCCACTTT
CDR3: CSARKNPSSYNSPLHF

length: 16
size: -
J: TRBJ2-5
V: TRBV12-3/TRBV12-4
D: -
DNA: TGTGCCACTTCGCGGAGGCCCGGGAGAATCCAAGAGACCCAGTACTTC
CDR3: CATSRRPGRIQETQYF

length: 14
size: many
J: TRBJ1-5
V: TRBV2
D: TRBD1
DNA: TGTGCCAGCAGTCGGACAGGCAGCAATCAGCCCCAGCATTTT
CDR3: CASSRTGSNQPQHF

length: 13
size: once
J: TRBJ2-7
V: TRBV29-1
D: TRBD2
DNA: TGCAGCGTCCTGACTAGCGCCTCCTACGAGCAGTACTTC
CDR3: CSVLTSASYEQYF

length: 15
size: -
J: TRBJ2-7
V: TRBV4-1
D: -
DNA: TGCGCCAGCAGCCAAGGGGGGGTGACCTTGGACGAGCAGTACTTC
CDR3: CASSQGGVTLDEQYF

length: 16
size: many
J: TRBJ2-5
V: TRBV7-9
D: -
DNA: TGTGCCAGCAGCTCCCTTGGGGGAGGACAGATCCGGGCCCAGTACTTC
CDR3: CASSSLGGGQIRAQYF

length: 12
size: -
J: TRBJ2-1
V: TRBV7-6
D: -
DNA: TGTGCCAGCAGCTTCTTGGGCAGGGGGCAGTTCTTC
CDR3: CASSFLGRGQFF

length: 16
size: -
J: TRBJ2-3
V: TRBV10-3
D: TRBD2
DNA: TGTGCCATCAGTGGCTCACTAGCGGGTATCACAGATACGCAGTATTTT
CDR3: CAISGSLAGITDTQYF

length: 14
size: few
J: TRBJ2-4
V: TRBV7-9
D: TRBD1
DNA: TGTGCCAGCAGCTTGGACAGGGTACAAAACATTCAGTACTTC
CDR3: CASSLDRVQNIQYF

length: 19
size: many
J: TRBJ2-6
V: TRBV15
D: -
DNA: TGTGCCACCAGCAGAGATCTGTCAGGGTCCCTCTCTGGGGCCAACGTCCTGACTTTC
CDR3: CATSRDLSGSLSGANVLTF

length: 15
size: -
J: TRBJ2-2
V: TRBV14
D: -
DNA: TGTGCCAGCAGCCATCGGCCCCCCAACACCGGGGAGCTGTTTTTT
CDR3: CASSHRPPNTGELFF

length: 13
size: -
J: TRBJ1-2
V: TRBV5-1
D: TRBD1
DNA: TGCGCCAGCAGCCCTGGACAGGTGGATGGCTACACCTTC
CDR3: CASSPGQVDGYTF

length: 11
size: once
J: TRBJ1-5
V: TRBV29-1
D: -
DNA: TGCAGTATCCGACAGAATCAGCCCCAGCATTTT
CDR3: CSIRQNQPQHF

length: 13
size: -
J: TRBJ1-2
V: TRBV29-1
D: -
DNA: TGCAGCGTTGATCAGGGTATGAACTATGGCTACACCTTC
CDR3: CSVDQGMNYGYTF

length: 14
size: -
J: TRBJ1-1
V: TRBV7-2
D: -
DNA: TGTGCCAGCAGCCGCGAGGTGGGTGACAATGAAGCTTTCTTT
CDR3: CASSREVGDNEAFF

length: 14
size: few
J: TRBJ1-1
V: TRBV7-6
D: TRBD1
DNA: TGTGCCACCATGCCGACAGGGTCGGTCACTGAAGCTTTCTTT
CDR3: CATMPTGSVTEAFF

length: 16
size: -
J: TRBJ2-7
V: TRBV27
D: TRBD2
DNA: TGTGCCAGCAGTTTTAGTGGCGGGAGTACTTCCTACGAGCAGTACTTC
CDR3: CASSFSGGSTSYEQYF

length: 15
size: few
J: TRBJ2-3
V: TRBV7-3
D: -
DNA: TGTGCCAGCAGCTTAACGGGAGGAAGCACAGATACGCAGTATTTT
CDR3: CASSLTGGSTDTQYF

length: 12
size: -
J: TRBJ2-7
V: TRBV7-3
D: -
DNA: TGTGCCAGCAGCTCGCGGGCGAATGAGCAGTACTTC
CDR3: CASSSRANEQYF

length: 15
size: few
J: TRBJ2-3
V: TRBV9
D: -
DNA: TGTGCCAGCAGCGTAATGGTGGGAGTCACAGATACGCAGTATTTT
CDR3: CASSVMVGVTDTQYF

length: 15
size: -
J: TRBJ1-5
V: TRBV10-3
D: TRBD1
DNA: TGTGCCATCACCGAAGGGACAGGCTATAATCAGCCCCAGCATTTT
CDR3: CAITEGTGYNQPQHF